Each of the 6 T cell receptor beta chains below was sequenced from the same sample in a study of blood T cell repertoires in COVID-19. Clones were read by immunoSEQ multiplex PCR, and TCRdb kept only the in-frame ones, dropping some. Among some 190,000 clones listed, 76% were seen once. The sequenced material came from peripheral blood. The source is a woman aged 45-65 years with active or convalescent COVID-19.

This CDR3 is CASIPNRDNSPLHF. The CDR3 region has the DNA TGTGCCAGCATCCCAAACAGGGATAATTCACCCCTCCACTTT. V usage is TRBV2 and J usage is TRBJ1-6, with a weak D call TRBD1 (6 bases). In germline, CDR1 is SNHLY, CDR2 FYNNEI. V was clipped by 7 bases and J by 5 bases, with 12 bases between them. The CDR3 length is 14 residues.

The chain couples TRBV25-1 to TRBJ1-1, with D maybe TRBD1 (5 bases). This CDR3 contains 14 residues. V gave up 7 bases and J gave up 5 bases, with 17 bases separating them. Per germline, CDR1 MGHDK and CDR2 SYGVNS. The CDR3 loop reads CASISRGTGTEAFF. In DNA, the CDR3 is TGTGCCAGCATCTCTCGGGGGACGGGGACTGAAGCTTTCTTT.

This clone has only a few counts. The genes are TRBV14 and TRBJ1-2, with D possibly being TRBD1 (6 bases). V was shortened by 0 bases and J by 6 bases, with 14 bases between the two germline ends. The CDR3 is 15 residues long. Germline CDR1 and CDR2: SGHDN and FVKESK. CDR3 amino acids: CASSQDRTGLHGYTF. CDR3 nucleotide sequence: TGTGCCAGCAGCCAAGATAGAACAGGGCTCCATGGCTACACCTTC.

V is TRBV28 and J is TRBJ1-3; D gene ambiguous. The CDR3 totals 13 residues. CDR1 and CDR2 (germline): MDHEN, SYDVKM. Deletions cut 7 bases from V and 3 bases from J, with 10 bases between. The CDR3 region is CASITLNGNTIYF. CDR3 DNA sequence: TGTGCCAGCATTACATTAAATGGAAACACCATATATTTT.

This rearrangement joins TRBV7-2 to TRBJ2-3, with 10 bases that match TRBD2. CDR3 length: 16 residues. The germline CDR1 and CDR2 sequences are SGHTA and FQGNSA. V dropped 5 bases and J dropped 3; count of bases not matched to a gene: 8. The CDR3 loop is CASSLRGSGRTDTQYF. CDR3 bases: TGTGCCAGCAGCCTTCGGGGTAGCGGGAGGACAGATACGCAGTATTTT.

This clone was seen repeatedly, ten times or more. The J gene is TRBJ1-2, the V gene TRBV4-3; 8 nucleotides match TRBD1. The germline V gene has CDR1 LGHNA and CDR2 YSLEER. V shed 0 bases, J shed 6 bases, and the junction held 9 bases outside the gene matches. The CDR3 runs 16 residues. In DNA, the CDR3 is TGCGCCAGCAGCCAAGAGATCGAACAGGGGGATGATGGCTACACCTTC. Translation: CASSQEIEQGDDGYTF.